This T cell receptor beta chain derives from a study of control samples from healthy donors and cancer patients. Assay: immunoSEQ multiplex PCR; the TCRdb copy retains only in-frame clones and omits some. This sample carries about 59,000 clones, roughly 90% of them seen once, and the ten largest clones take 1.7%. Trimming pared 6 bases from V and 1 base from J, leaving 10 bases between. Germline CDR1 and CDR2: SNHLY and FYNNEI. This CDR3 is built from 14 residues. What was sequenced was PBMCs. This clonotype originated in a man between 40 and 49 years old with colorectal cancer. The chain uses TRBV2 and TRBJ1-5; a possible D gene is TRBD1 (6 bases). The CDR3 loop is CASSPGASNQPQHF. The CDR3 DNA reads TGTGCCAGCAGCCCGGGGGCGAGCAATCAGCCCCAGCATTTT.